Sequencing of this TCR beta chain was carried out in a study of control samples from healthy donors and cancer patients. Some clones are missing from TCRdb's copy, which holds only in-frame ones; the method was immunoSEQ multiplex PCR. This sample has 60,000 to 100,000 clones, with about 89% found just once. The V gene end was trimmed by 0 bases and the J gene end by 2 bases; junction bases not matched to a gene: 7. The CDR3 sequence is 17 residues long. The germline CDR1 and CDR2 sequences are SGDLS and YYNGEE. V is TRBV9 and J is TRBJ2-5; 10 bases are shared with TRBD2. The origin of this receptor is a man aged 50-60 years in good health. The sequencing input was blood. The CDR3 loop is CASSVAGRTSGQETQYF. CDR3 sequence (DNA): TGTGCCAGCAGCGTAGCGGGGAGGACTAGCGGACAAGAGACCCAGTACTTC.